These T cell receptor beta chains were read from a single sample in a study of OX40 agonist ivuxolimab in advanced cancers. Measured with immunoSEQ multiplex PCR; TCRdb has only the in-frame clones, and not every one. This table has 95,000 to 120,000 clones, approximately 89% appearing once. The sample consisted of CD4+ or CD8+ T cells sorted from blood, taken in a trial of the OX40 agonist ivuxolimab. Every receptor here comes from an adult with an advanced solid tumor such as melanoma, head and neck, liver or kidney cancer. Both conserved end residues are part of each CDR3. D genes are given only for firm matches. Size values are once, few and many counts, or a class for expanded clones, and some rows have none.

CDR3: CSADRGSGETQYF
DNA: TGCAGCGCCGACAGGGGCAGCGGGGAGACCCAGTACTTC
V: TRBV29-1
size: once
J: TRBJ2-5
D: TRBD1

CDR3: CASSFGGNNEQFF
DNA: TGCGCCAGCAGCTTTGGCGGAAACAATGAGCAGTTCTTC
V: TRBV5-1
size: -
J: TRBJ2-1
D: -

CDR3: CASSPLSGTDTQYF
DNA: TGTGCCAGCTCACCACTTAGCGGCACAGATACGCAGTATTTT
V: TRBV18
size: -
J: TRBJ2-3
D: -

CDR3: CASSWTGGGFGEQYF
DNA: TGCGCCAGCAGCTGGACAGGGGGCGGGTTCGGGGAGCAGTACTTC
V: TRBV5-1
size: -
J: TRBJ2-7
D: TRBD1

CDR3: CATSPRERTTQYF
DNA: TGTGCCACCAGCCCCCGGGAGAGGACTACGCAGTATTTT
V: TRBV15
size: -
J: TRBJ2-3
D: -

CDR3: CASSTTTSGSYEQYF
DNA: TGTGCCAGCTCTACTACGACTAGCGGCTCCTACGAGCAGTACTTC
V: TRBV18
size: -
J: TRBJ2-7
D: TRBD2

CDR3: CASSDSGASDTQYF
DNA: TGCGCCAGCAGTGATAGCGGGGCCTCAGATACGCAGTATTTT
V: TRBV10-1
size: -
J: TRBJ2-3
D: TRBD2

CDR3: CASSIEMGSSYEQYF
DNA: TGTGCCAGTAGTATAGAGATGGGAAGCTCCTACGAGCAGTACTTC
V: TRBV19
size: -
J: TRBJ2-7
D: -

CDR3: CASSPQGPPMGQPQHF
DNA: TGTGCCAGCAGTCCTCAGGGGCCCCCCATGGGGCAGCCCCAGCATTTT
V: TRBV2
size: -
J: TRBJ1-5
D: -

CDR3: CASNRDSGTGELFF
DNA: TGTGCCAGCAACCGGGACAGCGGCACCGGGGAGCTGTTTTTT
V: TRBV6-1
size: -
J: TRBJ2-2
D: TRBD1

CDR3: CAIGQEGIGELFF
DNA: TGTGCCATCGGCCAGGAAGGAATCGGGGAGCTGTTTTTT
V: TRBV10-3
size: once
J: TRBJ2-2
D: -

CDR3: CASSLQGASKETQYF
DNA: TGTGCCAGCAGCTTACAGGGGGCGAGTAAGGAGACCCAGTACTTC
V: TRBV7-8
size: -
J: TRBJ2-5
D: TRBD1

CDR3: CASSPAGQGRNTIYF
DNA: TGTGCCAGCTCACCCGCGGGACAGGGGAGAAACACCATATATTTT
V: TRBV18
size: -
J: TRBJ1-3
D: TRBD1

CDR3: CASREAGGRETQYF
DNA: TGTGCCAGCAGAGAAGCGGGGGGGCGAGAGACCCAGTACTTC
V: TRBV6-5
size: -
J: TRBJ2-5
D: TRBD2

CDR3: CASSSPGQGRNTIYF
DNA: TGTGCCAGCAGTTCCCCGGGACAGGGGAGAAACACCATATATTTT
V: TRBV6-6
size: -
J: TRBJ1-3
D: TRBD1

CDR3: CASSRTGPGQPQHF
DNA: TGTGCCAGCAGCCGGACAGGGCCGGGTCAGCCCCAGCATTTT
V: TRBV6-5
size: -
J: TRBJ1-5
D: TRBD1